This TCR beta chain derives from a study of blood T cell repertoires in COVID-19. Study-wide context: COVID-19 samples, acute and convalescent, were from the United States, Italy and Spain. PBMCs, B-cell-depleted T cells, or T cells were the source of the cDNA or gDNA that made up the material.

Per the authors' pipeline: Quantification of nucleated cells was approximated via reference gene primer amplification. Clones were read by immunoSEQ multiplex PCR, and TCRdb kept only the in-frame ones, dropping some. The D gene and trimming were derived from the DNA, and the V and J assignments and clone size from that table. The repertoire holds around 160,000 clones, with roughly 82% as singletons. This clone has a handful of counts. This sequence was found in a human donor with acute or convalescent COVID-19. The donor label of this sample is uncertain. Sequencing was done on a sample of peripheral blood.

The CDR3 nucleotides are TGTGCCAGCAGCCCGCGGGGGGGAGACTACAATGAGCAGTTCTTC. As protein: CASSPRGGDYNEQFF. V and J are TRBV11-3 and TRBJ2-1; 9 bases align to TRBD2. The CDR3 totals 15 residues. With V trimmed by 5 bases and J by 3 bases, 5 bases remained unmatched. Germline values: CDR1 SGHNT, CDR2 YENEEA.